One and the same sample provided the 2 T cell receptor beta chains below, sequenced in a study of blood T cell repertoires in COVID-19. Libraries were prepared by immunoSEQ multiplex PCR; TCRdb keeps only in-frame clonotypes and omits some of them. The sample yields hundreds of thousands of clones, over 85% seen once. Input material: peripheral blood. These receptors were obtained from a man aged 18-30 years with COVID-19, enrolled during active disease.

This sequence joins TRBV25-1 and TRBJ2-1; TRBD1 matches at 7 bases. Trimming cost V 5 bases and J 5 bases; bases outside gene matches: 6. Looked up from germline, CDR1 is MGHDK and CDR2 is SYGVNS. The CDR3 has 14 residues. Written as DNA, the CDR3 is TGTGCCAGCAGTTTGACAGGGACCAACAATGAGCAGTTCTTC. Its translation is CASSLTGTNNEQFF.

The V and J genes are TRBV19 and TRBJ2-3; 13 nucleotides line up with TRBD2. CDR1 and CDR2 (germline): LNHDA, SQIVND (reference sequence). Trimming removed 5 bases from V and 2 bases from J; junction bases left unmatched: 10. This CDR3 is built from 18 residues. The CDR3 region has the DNA TGTGCCAGTAGTCAAGGACTAGCGGGGGCCACCGACACAGATACGCAGTATTTT. Translation gives CASSQGLAGATDTDTQYF.